The present T cell receptor (beta chain) was sequenced within a study of patients and donors after allogeneic stem cell transplantation. Trimming took off 6 bases at V and 4 bases at J, with 15 bases between the two ends. CDR1 is MNHNS, CDR2 SASEGT, per germline. The CDR3 runs to 14 residues. TCRdb called the RT-PCR reads again in MiXCR, with one record for every CDR3 protein. Of around 150,000 distinct CDR3 sequences listed, roughly two fifths are singletons. The sequenced sample was blood, either unsorted or a sorted T cell fraction (not recorded which). The chain recombines TRBV6-1 with TRBJ1-2, with D uncertain. The receptor comes from a human donor who was either an allogeneic HSCT recipient or a stem cell or donor lymphocyte infusion donor (not recorded which). It is not recorded whose cells these are; they may come from a transplant donor. Here the CDR3 DNA reads TGTGCCAGCAGCGCGTTGGGTCCCGTCTATGGCTACACCTTC. Its translation is CASSALGPVYGYTF.